One and the same sample provided the 21 T cell receptor beta chains below, sequenced in a study of beta chain features in type 1 diabetes. Reverse transcription of all isolated RNA meant that expressed TCRB transcripts were sequenced. Produced via immunoSEQ multiplex PCR; TCRdb's table is partial and in-frame only. The sample holds nearly 350,000 clones; under 8.5% are singletons and the top ten take around 0.45%. The specimen was central memory CD4+ T cells from blood. The receptors come from a young woman in good health.

This clone was observed a few times. The V call is TRBV18, the J call TRBJ2-3; TRBD2 might be the D (5 bases). Germline CDR1 reads KGHSH; CDR2 reads LQKENI. V lost 4 bases to trimming and J lost 1 base, with 12 bases between them. This CDR3 is 15 amino acids long. This chain's CDR3 is CASSLLLEGTDTQYF. CDR3 DNA: TGTGCCAGCTCACTTCTACTAGAAGGCACAGATACGCAGTATTTT.

Ten or more counts support this clone. The DNA of the CDR3 is TGTGCCAGCAGTGAAGTTGCGGCCTTTAATGAAAAACTGTTTTTT. Protein: CASSEVAAFNEKLFF. This sequence joins TRBV2 and TRBJ1-4; D remains unclear. Per the germline V gene, CDR1 is SNHLY and CDR2 is FYNNEI. The CDR3 contains 15 residues. V lost 1 base, J lost 4 bases, and 10 bases lay in between.

This clone has more than one count but fewer than ten. The chain has TRBV4-1 and TRBJ2-1; D gene ambiguous. CDR3 length equals 16 residues. V was clipped by 0 bases and J by 2 bases, with 11 bases between them. Per the germline V gene, CDR1 is MGHRA and CDR2 is YSYEKL. The CDR3 DNA sequence: TGCGCCAGCAGCCAAGAGCTGTCGGCCCCCTACAATGAGCAGTTCTTC. Translating gives CASSQELSAPYNEQFF.

In nucleotides, the CDR3 is TGCGCCAGCAGCGTTGGGACTTCTGACGCTAATACGCAGTATTTT. Translation: CASSVGTSDANTQYF. This chain uses TRBV5-1 with TRBJ2-3, with D possibly matching TRBD2 (6 bases). This CDR3 spans 15 amino acids. Germline values: CDR1 SGHRS, CDR2 YFSETQ. The ends were cut back, 4 bases at V and 7 bases at J, with 19 bases in the middle.

This clone was observed a handful of times. This chain uses TRBV5-1 with TRBJ2-3; TRBD2 matches at 14 bases. The V segment lost 1 base and the J segment 6 bases; nucleotides outside the gene matches: 7. Germline loops: CDR1 SGHRS, CDR2 YFSETQ. The CDR3 spans 17 residues. CDR3 sequence (DNA): TGCGCCAGCAGCTTGCCGGGACTAGCGGGAGTTCGGGATACGCAGTATTTT. Residues: CASSLPGLAGVRDTQYF. Based on the CDR3 plus reference TRBV5-1 and TRBJ2-3, the full variable domain is KAGVTQTPRYLIKTRGQQVTLSCSPISGHRSVSWYQQTPGQGLQFLFEYFSETQRNKGNFPGRFSGRQFSNSRSEMNVSTLELGDSALYLCASSLPGLAGVRDTQYFGPGTRLTVL.

This clone has only a few counts. V usage is TRBV7-2 and J usage is TRBJ2-1, with D unclear. The germline V and J ends were trimmed by 3 bases and 1 base, with 16 bases remaining between them. The CDR3 runs to 17 residues. Germline V lookup: CDR1 SGHTA, CDR2 FQGNSA. As DNA, the CDR3 is TGTGCCAGCAGCTTCCGTCGCGCAGCGATGTCCTACAATGAGCAGTTCTTC. This gives the protein CASSFRRAAMSYNEQFF.

This clone was picked up a small number of times. The CDR3 bases are TGTGCCAGCAGCGCCCCAGGAGTCCCCTACAATGAGCAGTTCTTC. Residues: CASSAPGVPYNEQFF. V gene TRBV7-9 combines with J gene TRBJ2-1; the D is unclear. The V and J ends lost 5 bases and 2 bases respectively, with 13 bases between them. The CDR3 extends over 15 amino acids. The germline gives CDR1 SEHNR, CDR2 FQNEAQ (reference sequence).

This chain uses TRBV4-2 with TRBJ2-7, with 9 bases matching TRBD2. The germline V gene encodes CDR1 LGHNA and CDR2 YNFKEQ. The V gene end was trimmed by 1 base and the J gene end by 0 bases; junction bases not matched to a gene: 10. CDR3 length: 18 amino acids. The CDR3 DNA sequence: TGTGCCAGCAGCCAAGGGTTGGCGGGAGGGCCCGGCTCCTACGAGCAGTACTTC. Amino acid sequence: CASSQGLAGGPGSYEQYF.

The CDR3 region has the DNA TGCGCCAGCAGCCAAGCCCAACAGGGATATGAGCAGTTCTTC. Amino acid sequence: CASSQAQQGYEQFF. The chain combines TRBV4-1 with TRBJ2-1, with D perhaps TRBD1 (6 bases). Trimming cost V 1 base and J 8 bases, with 12 bases left between them. The CDR3 spans 14 residues. The germline V gene has CDR1 MGHRA and CDR2 YSYEKL.

This clone was picked up many times. The chain recombines TRBV4-3 with TRBJ2-2; D gene unclear. Germline values: CDR1 LGHNA, CDR2 YSLEER. V lost 0 bases and J 6 bases, leaving 5 bases between the germline ends. This CDR3 spans 13 amino acids. CDR3 nucleotide sequence: TGCGCCAGCAGCCAAGATCAGGCCGGGGAGCTGTTTTTT. The encoded protein is CASSQDQAGELFF.

In this sample, this clone turned up many times. CDR3 DNA sequence: TGTGCCAGCTCACCTATCCGGACTAGTATGAGGAATGAGCAGTTCTTC. Translated: CASSPIRTSMRNEQFF. The chain carries TRBV18 and TRBJ2-1, with 7 bases that match TRBD2. CDR1 is KGHSH, CDR2 LQKENI, per germline. The CDR3 is made up of 16 amino acids. The V segment lost 3 bases and the J segment 7 bases; nucleotides outside the gene matches: 12.

The gene calls are TRBV5-1 and TRBJ2-3, with D possibly matching TRBD1 (6 bases). Trimming left V 4 bases short and J 0 bases short, with 12 bases between. Per germline, CDR1 SGHRS and CDR2 YFSETQ. This CDR3 has 15 amino acids. The CDR3 coding sequence is TGCGCCAGCAGCCTACAGGGACCTAGCACAGATACGCAGTATTTT. It codes for CASSLQGPSTDTQYF.

As concerns this clone: Other DNA sequences in the sample encode the same CDR3. The CDR3 region has the DNA TGTGCCAGTAGGACTAGCGGGAACACCGGGGAGCTGTTTTTT. Protein: CASRTSGNTGELFF. The V call is TRBV2, the J call TRBJ2-2, with 10 bases aligning to TRBD2. Germline V CDR1 and CDR2: SNHLY, FYNNEI. V dropped 9 bases and J dropped 1; count of bases not matched to a gene: 2. The CDR3 covers 14 residues.

This clone was seen a handful of times. This chain links TRBV10-3 with TRBJ2-1; 7 nucleotides align to TRBD1. The ends lost 5 bases at V and 5 bases at J; junction bases unmatched: 12. CDR3 length: 16 amino acids. The germline gives CDR1 ENHRY, CDR2 SYGVKD. This CDR3 is CAISPGPGTANNEQFF. The CDR3 DNA sequence: TGTGCCATCAGTCCGGGTCCCGGGACAGCTAACAATGAGCAGTTCTTC.

This clone was recorded a few times. The chain recombines TRBV21-1 with TRBJ1-4; TRBD1 is the table's D call and was not checked against the DNA. TRBV21-1 is an annotated pseudogene. The CDR3 is 11 amino acids. Written as DNA, the CDR3 is TGTGCCAGCAGCGTCCTACAGGAACTGTTTTTT. Translating gives CASSVLQELFF.

V is TRBV27 and J is TRBJ2-5; 7 nucleotides align to TRBD2. TRBJ2-7 matches the DNA end more closely, so the J call is doubtful. This CDR3 spans 14 amino acids. Germline CDR1 is MNHEY and CDR2 is SMNVEV (reference sequence). CDR3 sequence: CASSFGGSSYEQYF. For the CDR3, the DNA is TGTGCCAGCAGTTTCGGGGGGAGCTCCTACGAGCAGTACTTC.

This clone was observed a handful of times. The chain has TRBV10-3 and TRBJ2-7; 8 bases fit TRBD1. Germline V lookup: CDR1 ENHRY, CDR2 SYGVKD. The trim removed 1 base at V and 0 bases at J, leaving 2 bases unmatched. The CDR3 length is 15 residues. DNA of the CDR3: TGTGCCATCAGTGAGTTAGGGACAGGCTCCTACGAGCAGTACTTC. Its protein is CAISELGTGSYEQYF.

The chain links TRBV29-1 to TRBJ2-3; D not resolved. V lost 4 bases to trimming and J lost 9 bases, with 14 bases between them. There are 12 residues in the CDR3. Germline CDR1 and CDR2: SQVTM and ANQGSEA. CDR3 loop: CSVVPEGFTQYF. The CDR3 DNA sequence: TGCAGCGTTGTTCCGGAAGGATTCACGCAGTATTTT.

J is TRBJ1-2 and V is TRBV7-2; 10 nucleotides match TRBD1. The CDR3 covers 15 residues. CDR1 is SGHTA and CDR2 is FQGNSA in the germline V gene. V was clipped by 3 bases and J by 7 bases; unmatched bases: 8. DNA of the CDR3: TGTGCCAGCAGCTTGACGGGACAGGGGAGGTCTGGCTACACCTTC. Translating gives CASSLTGQGRSGYTF.

This clone has at least ten counts. This CDR3 reads CASSLALRDTQYF. The CDR3 coding sequence is TGTGCCAGCAGCTTAGCGCTCCGGGATACGCAGTATTTT. The chain is built from TRBV7-9 and TRBJ2-3, with D unresolved. The V gene lost 0 bases and the J gene lost 6 bases, with 7 bases spanning the gap. Germline loops: CDR1 SEHNR, CDR2 FQNEAQ (reference sequence). The CDR3 runs 13 residues.

In its sample, this clone was seen a few times. The gene calls are TRBV5-6 and TRBJ2-2; D not certain. There are 16 residues in the CDR3. Germline CDR1 and CDR2: SGHDT and YYEEEE. The ends were cut back, 0 bases at V and 6 bases at J, with 15 bases in the middle. The chain's CDR3 is CASSLEAHRGPGELFF. CDR3 DNA sequence: TGTGCCAGCAGCTTGGAGGCCCATAGAGGTCCCGGGGAGCTGTTTTTT.